The rows below give T cell receptor beta chains drawn from one sample of a study of T cell clones after liver transplantation. TCRdb's copy holds only in-frame clones and misses some; the assay was immunoSEQ multiplex PCR. The repertoire holds around 110,000 clones, 90% seen once, with more than 0.8% in the top ten. Source: CD4+ T cells from blood, taken 12 months after liver transplant. Receptors originate from a human patient who received a liver transplant. Some T cells may arise from the graft donor. The CDR3 runs from the conserved cysteine through the conserved F or W. Each record gives: CDR3 DNA, CDR3 protein, J gene, clone size, V gene, D gene, CDR3 length. The D gene is left open where the match is weak. Size values are once, few and many counts, or a class for expanded clones, and some rows have none.

cdr3_nt: TGTGCCAGCAGTGGGACAGGGGGCAACCAGCCCCAGCATTTT
cdr3_aa: CASSGTGGNQPQHF
j_call: TRBJ1-5
clone_size: -
v_call: TRBV2
d_call: TRBD1
cdr3_length: 14

cdr3_nt: TGTGCCAGCAGGTTAGGACTAGCGGGCTACGAGCAGTACTTC
cdr3_aa: CASRLGLAGYEQYF
j_call: TRBJ2-7
clone_size: -
v_call: TRBV6-1
d_call: TRBD2
cdr3_length: 14

cdr3_nt: TGTGCCAGCAGGGGTCAGGGTAACTATGGCTACACCTTC
cdr3_aa: CASRGQGNYGYTF
j_call: TRBJ1-2
clone_size: -
v_call: TRBV6-1
d_call: -
cdr3_length: 13

cdr3_nt: TGTGCCAGCAGTTTAGGGGTGAACACTGAAGCTTTCTTT
cdr3_aa: CASSLGVNTEAFF
j_call: TRBJ1-1
clone_size: -
v_call: TRBV28
d_call: -
cdr3_length: 13

cdr3_nt: TGTGCCAGCAGACCCCCCGGACTAGCGTCCTACGAGCAGTACTTC
cdr3_aa: CASRPPGLASYEQYF
j_call: TRBJ2-7
clone_size: -
v_call: TRBV6-5
d_call: TRBD2
cdr3_length: 15

cdr3_nt: TGTGCCAGCAGCCCCGGACAGCTGAAACTTTATGGCTACACCTTC
cdr3_aa: CASSPGQLKLYGYTF
j_call: TRBJ1-2
clone_size: -
v_call: TRBV5-5
d_call: -
cdr3_length: 15

cdr3_nt: TGTGCCAGCACAGGAGACAGTGGGGGTTTGCAGTACTTC
cdr3_aa: CASTGDSGGLQYF
j_call: TRBJ2-7
clone_size: -
v_call: TRBV2
d_call: -
cdr3_length: 13

cdr3_nt: TGTGCCAGCAGTCCCCTAGCGAATGAGCAGTTCTTC
cdr3_aa: CASSPLANEQFF
j_call: TRBJ2-1
clone_size: -
v_call: TRBV28
d_call: -
cdr3_length: 12

cdr3_nt: TGTGCCAGCAGCTGGGGGGGACTAGCGGGAAGCGAGCAGTACTTC
cdr3_aa: CASSWGGLAGSEQYF
j_call: TRBJ2-7
clone_size: medium-sized
v_call: TRBV11-3
d_call: TRBD2
cdr3_length: 15

cdr3_nt: TGTGCCAGCCTTAGCGGGAGGGCCCACGAGCAGTACTTC
cdr3_aa: CASLSGRAHEQYF
j_call: TRBJ2-7
clone_size: -
v_call: TRBV5-8
d_call: TRBD2
cdr3_length: 13

cdr3_nt: TGTGCCATCAGTGAGAGCGGGAGCGGCACCGGGGAGCTGTTTTTT
cdr3_aa: CAISESGSGTGELFF
j_call: TRBJ2-2
clone_size: -
v_call: TRBV10-3
d_call: TRBD2
cdr3_length: 15

cdr3_nt: TGCGCCAGCAGCCAAACGGCACAGGGTATTAGCACAGATACGCAGTATTTT
cdr3_aa: CASSQTAQGISTDTQYF
j_call: TRBJ2-3
clone_size: few
v_call: TRBV4-3
d_call: -
cdr3_length: 17

cdr3_nt: TGTGCCAGCAGTTCCAGACTAGCGGGGCCCACAGATACGCAGTATTTT
cdr3_aa: CASSSRLAGPTDTQYF
j_call: TRBJ2-3
clone_size: -
v_call: TRBV27
d_call: TRBD2
cdr3_length: 16

cdr3_nt: TGTGCCAGCCGTGAGGGGGGCTATGGCTACACCTTC
cdr3_aa: CASREGGYGYTF
j_call: TRBJ1-2
clone_size: few
v_call: TRBV28
d_call: -
cdr3_length: 12

cdr3_nt: TGTGCCAGCAGTCTACAGGGGTTGAACACTGAAGCTTTCTTT
cdr3_aa: CASSLQGLNTEAFF
j_call: TRBJ1-1
clone_size: -
v_call: TRBV2
d_call: TRBD1
cdr3_length: 14

cdr3_nt: TGTGCCAGCAGTCCTGGTGTGGAGGTACACCAGCCCCAGCATTTT
cdr3_aa: CASSPGVEVHQPQHF
j_call: TRBJ1-5
clone_size: -
v_call: TRBV27
d_call: -
cdr3_length: 15

cdr3_nt: TGTGCCAGCCAAGGGACAGATAGCAATCAGCCCCAGCATTTT
cdr3_aa: CASQGTDSNQPQHF
j_call: TRBJ1-5
clone_size: -
v_call: TRBV2
d_call: TRBD1
cdr3_length: 14

cdr3_nt: TGTGCCAGCAGCCCACGGCCGGGACAGGGCAGTGGAAACATTCAGTACTTC
cdr3_aa: CASSPRPGQGSGNIQYF
j_call: TRBJ2-4
clone_size: -
v_call: TRBV7-2
d_call: TRBD1
cdr3_length: 17

cdr3_nt: TGCGCCAGCCAGTGGGACAGGCTGGAGACCCAGTACTTC
cdr3_aa: CASQWDRLETQYF
j_call: TRBJ2-5
clone_size: once
v_call: TRBV5-1
d_call: TRBD1
cdr3_length: 13

cdr3_nt: TGTGCCAGCAGCCAAGAAAAAGGAGCGGGAGTAGGAGAGACCCAGTACTTC
cdr3_aa: CASSQEKGAGVGETQYF
j_call: TRBJ2-5
clone_size: -
v_call: TRBV4-2
d_call: TRBD2
cdr3_length: 17

cdr3_nt: TGCAGTGCTGACCTACAGGGGAGTGTCTTC
cdr3_aa: CSADLQGSVF
j_call: TRBJ1-2
clone_size: -
v_call: TRBV20-1
d_call: TRBD1
cdr3_length: 10

cdr3_nt: TGTGCCAGCAGTTTATGGCGGCCTCCGGGCTATGGCTACACCTTC
cdr3_aa: CASSLWRPPGYGYTF
j_call: TRBJ1-2
clone_size: -
v_call: TRBV28
d_call: -
cdr3_length: 15

cdr3_nt: TGTGCTAGTGCCTCGCCCCGGGACACTGAAGCTTTCTTT
cdr3_aa: CASASPRDTEAFF
j_call: TRBJ1-1
clone_size: -
v_call: TRBV12-5
d_call: -
cdr3_length: 13

cdr3_nt: TGTGCCAGCAGTCTTACGAGGCGGGCGACTGAAGCTTTCTTT
cdr3_aa: CASSLTRRATEAFF
j_call: TRBJ1-1
clone_size: -
v_call: TRBV27
d_call: -
cdr3_length: 14

cdr3_nt: TGTGCCAGCAGTTTAGGACAGTTGAACACCGGGGAGCTGTTTTTT
cdr3_aa: CASSLGQLNTGELFF
j_call: TRBJ2-2
clone_size: once
v_call: TRBV27
d_call: -
cdr3_length: 15

cdr3_nt: TGTGCCAGCAGCCGCGCGAATGAGCAGTTCTTC
cdr3_aa: CASSRANEQFF
j_call: TRBJ2-1
clone_size: -
v_call: TRBV7-9
d_call: -
cdr3_length: 11

cdr3_nt: TGCGCCAGCAGCCAAGATACTAGCGCAAAAAACATTCAGTACTTC
cdr3_aa: CASSQDTSAKNIQYF
j_call: TRBJ2-4
clone_size: once
v_call: TRBV4-3
d_call: TRBD2
cdr3_length: 15

cdr3_nt: TGTGCCAGCAGCGTCGTAGATACCGGGGAGCTGTTTTTT
cdr3_aa: CASSVVDTGELFF
j_call: TRBJ2-2
clone_size: -
v_call: TRBV7-9
d_call: -
cdr3_length: 13

cdr3_nt: TGCGCCAGCAGCTTGTCAGAGGGTTACGAGACCCAGTACTTC
cdr3_aa: CASSLSEGYETQYF
j_call: TRBJ2-5
clone_size: -
v_call: TRBV5-1
d_call: -
cdr3_length: 14

cdr3_nt: TGTGCCAGCAGCCCAGAACGGGACAGGTTTAACAATGAGCAGTTCTTC
cdr3_aa: CASSPERDRFNNEQFF
j_call: TRBJ2-1
clone_size: -
v_call: TRBV14
d_call: TRBD1
cdr3_length: 16

cdr3_nt: TGTGCCAGCAGCCTCAACCGGGACAGGGTTGTCCCAACTAATGAAAAACTGTTTTTT
cdr3_aa: CASSLNRDRVVPTNEKLFF
j_call: TRBJ1-4
clone_size: -
v_call: TRBV21-1
d_call: -
cdr3_length: 19

cdr3_nt: TGTGCCAGCAGCCTCTTAACAGGGGAACCCCACGAGCAGTACTTC
cdr3_aa: CASSLLTGEPHEQYF
j_call: TRBJ2-7
clone_size: -
v_call: TRBV5-6
d_call: TRBD1
cdr3_length: 15

cdr3_nt: TGTGCCACCACAGGGGAATCTGGAAACACCATATATTTT
cdr3_aa: CATTGESGNTIYF
j_call: TRBJ1-3
clone_size: few
v_call: TRBV2
d_call: TRBD1
cdr3_length: 13

cdr3_nt: TGTGCCAGCACAACAGGCTCCTACGAGCAGTACTTC
cdr3_aa: CASTTGSYEQYF
j_call: TRBJ2-7
clone_size: -
v_call: TRBV28
d_call: -
cdr3_length: 12

cdr3_nt: TGTGCCAGCAGCCGAACACGGGGCGGTGAAAAACTGTTTTTT
cdr3_aa: CASSRTRGGEKLFF
j_call: TRBJ1-4
clone_size: -
v_call: TRBV6-5
d_call: -
cdr3_length: 14

cdr3_nt: TGCGCCAGCAGCCGAGACAGGGATAGCTCCTACAATGAGCAGTTCTTC
cdr3_aa: CASSRDRDSSYNEQFF
j_call: TRBJ2-1
clone_size: -
v_call: TRBV4-3
d_call: TRBD1
cdr3_length: 16

cdr3_nt: TGTGCCAGTAGTAGGGACAGGGGCGATGAGCAGTTCTTC
cdr3_aa: CASSRDRGDEQFF
j_call: TRBJ2-1
clone_size: -
v_call: TRBV19
d_call: TRBD1
cdr3_length: 13

cdr3_nt: TGTGCCAGCAATGAGGGGCCAGGGAGCTCTGGAAACACCATATATTTT
cdr3_aa: CASNEGPGSSGNTIYF
j_call: TRBJ1-3
clone_size: -
v_call: TRBV2
d_call: -
cdr3_length: 16

cdr3_nt: TGTGCCAGCCGTAACCGGGGGACTGGGCAGCCCCAGCATTTT
cdr3_aa: CASRNRGTGQPQHF
j_call: TRBJ1-5
clone_size: -
v_call: TRBV28
d_call: -
cdr3_length: 14

cdr3_nt: TGTGCCAGCAGCTTGGTGGGACAGGGAGTCACCGGGGAGCTGTTTTTT
cdr3_aa: CASSLVGQGVTGELFF
j_call: TRBJ2-2
clone_size: -
v_call: TRBV5-6
d_call: TRBD1
cdr3_length: 16

cdr3_nt: TGCGCCAGCAGCCCCACCACAGATACGCAGTATTTT
cdr3_aa: CASSPTTDTQYF
j_call: TRBJ2-3
clone_size: -
v_call: TRBV5-1
d_call: -
cdr3_length: 12

cdr3_nt: TGCGCCAGCAGCCCGGGACTAGCGTCAATCGGGGAGCTGTTTTTT
cdr3_aa: CASSPGLASIGELFF
j_call: TRBJ2-2
clone_size: -
v_call: TRBV5-1
d_call: TRBD2
cdr3_length: 15

cdr3_nt: TGTGCCAGCAGTTACACTCAGGGTCTCGGCGAGCAGTACTTC
cdr3_aa: CASSYTQGLGEQYF
j_call: TRBJ2-7
clone_size: -
v_call: TRBV6-5
d_call: -
cdr3_length: 14

cdr3_nt: TGCAGCGTGCTCACGGGGGCCGGGGGCTACACCTTC
cdr3_aa: CSVLTGAGGYTF
j_call: TRBJ1-2
clone_size: -
v_call: TRBV29-1
d_call: -
cdr3_length: 12

cdr3_nt: TGTGCCAGCAGTTATGTCGTCAGGGGACCCGAGCAGTACTTC
cdr3_aa: CASSYVVRGPEQYF
j_call: TRBJ2-7
clone_size: -
v_call: TRBV6-5
d_call: -
cdr3_length: 14

cdr3_nt: TGTGCCAGCTCACCCTCTAGCGGGAGCGGGGGAGATACGCAGTATTTT
cdr3_aa: CASSPSSGSGGDTQYF
j_call: TRBJ2-3
clone_size: -
v_call: TRBV18
d_call: TRBD2
cdr3_length: 16

cdr3_nt: TGCGCCAGCAGCATTCGGACAGGCGAGAACACCGGGGAGCTGTTTTTT
cdr3_aa: CASSIRTGENTGELFF
j_call: TRBJ2-2
clone_size: -
v_call: TRBV5-1
d_call: TRBD1
cdr3_length: 16

cdr3_nt: TGTGCCAGTAGTGCCCTGACAGCATTACGATTTAATCAGCCCCAGCATTTT
cdr3_aa: CASSALTALRFNQPQHF
j_call: TRBJ1-5
clone_size: -
v_call: TRBV19
d_call: -
cdr3_length: 17

cdr3_nt: TGTGCCAGTCGAGACAGGGTCTTCGCCGGGGAGCTGTTTTTT
cdr3_aa: CASRDRVFAGELFF
j_call: TRBJ2-2
clone_size: -
v_call: TRBV19
d_call: TRBD1
cdr3_length: 14

cdr3_nt: TGTGCCAGCAGCTTATATGAAGGCAATGAGCAGTTCTTC
cdr3_aa: CASSLYEGNEQFF
j_call: TRBJ2-1
clone_size: once
v_call: TRBV7-3
d_call: -
cdr3_length: 13

cdr3_nt: TGTGCCAGTATACGGACCCCTGGGGGCACTGAAGCTTTCTTT
cdr3_aa: CASIRTPGGTEAFF
j_call: TRBJ1-1
clone_size: once
v_call: TRBV19
d_call: -
cdr3_length: 14

cdr3_nt: TGCAGCGTTGCAGACGGACGCGGAGGGAACACTGAAGCTTTCTTT
cdr3_aa: CSVADGRGGNTEAFF
j_call: TRBJ1-1
clone_size: -
v_call: TRBV29-1
d_call: -
cdr3_length: 15

cdr3_nt: TGTGCTAGTGGGACTGTTTTCCGGAGGGGCGCAGGGAACACTGAAGCTTTCTTT
cdr3_aa: CASGTVFRRGAGNTEAFF
j_call: TRBJ1-1
clone_size: once
v_call: TRBV12-5
d_call: -
cdr3_length: 18

cdr3_nt: TGCGCCAGCAGCACGTACAATGAGCAGTTCTTC
cdr3_aa: CASSTYNEQFF
j_call: TRBJ2-1
clone_size: -
v_call: TRBV5-1
d_call: -
cdr3_length: 11

cdr3_nt: TGTGCCAGCAGCCGGGTGACTAGCGGGAACCAAAACATTCAGTACTTC
cdr3_aa: CASSRVTSGNQNIQYF
j_call: TRBJ2-4
clone_size: -
v_call: TRBV28
d_call: TRBD2
cdr3_length: 16

cdr3_nt: TGCGCCAGCAGCCAAAGGGGACTAGCGCAAGAGACCCAGTACTTC
cdr3_aa: CASSQRGLAQETQYF
j_call: TRBJ2-5
clone_size: -
v_call: TRBV4-1
d_call: TRBD2
cdr3_length: 15

cdr3_nt: TGTGCCAGCAGGGAAAAGGGGGCTTATCGGGACGAGCAGTACTTC
cdr3_aa: CASREKGAYRDEQYF
j_call: TRBJ2-7
clone_size: -
v_call: TRBV2
d_call: TRBD1
cdr3_length: 15

cdr3_nt: TGTGCCAGCACCGAAGGGACATTGGGCAATCAGCCCCAGCATTTT
cdr3_aa: CASTEGTLGNQPQHF
j_call: TRBJ1-5
clone_size: -
v_call: TRBV6-1
d_call: -
cdr3_length: 15